The 7 T cell receptor beta chains below were found in one sample sequenced in a study of CD8+CD57+ T cells in acquired aplastic anemia. The TCR beta profiling, which covered VDJ combination and CDR3 sequence, was carried out using genomic DNA as the template. TCRdb passed the reads through MiXCR, listing each CDR3 protein once. This sample has hundreds of thousands of distinct CDR3 sequences, with about half found just once. Patients included in sequencing had previously demonstrated CD8+CD57+ cell expansion by flow cytometry. Specimen: sorted CD4+, CD8+, or CD8+CD57+ T cells (not recorded which) from PBMCs. The origin of the receptors is a human donor with aplastic anemia.

This clonotype was detected many times. V is TRBV9 and J is TRBJ2-7, with TRBD2 identical over 9 bases. J lost 0 bases, V lost 2 bases, and 3 bases had no gene match. The germline CDR1 and CDR2 sequences are SGDLS and YYNGEE. The CDR3 totals 15 residues. The CDR3 reads CASSVGLASSYEQYF. DNA for the CDR3: TGTGCCAGCAGCGTGGGACTAGCCAGCTCCTACGAGCAGTACTTC.

This clonotype has ten or more counts. V gene TRBV5-1 combines with J gene TRBJ1-3; the D gene is possibly TRBD1 (6 bases). Germline V lookup: CDR1 SGHRS, CDR2 YFSETQ. Between the trimmed V and J ends, which lost 0 bases and 11 bases, there was a span of 21 bases. The CDR3 sequence is 16 residues long. CDR3 in DNA: TGCGCCAGCAGCTTGGGGAAGGACAGACAGTCAGGTTCCATATATTTT. Protein: CASSLGKDRQSGSIYF.

The chain employs TRBV10-3 and TRBJ2-2; D is perhaps TRBD1 (5 bases). The V end lost 6 bases, the J end lost 2 bases, and 10 bases lay between the germline ends. The CDR3 totals 14 residues. CDR1 and CDR2 (germline): ENHRY, SYGVKD. This CDR3 is CAISPDSNTGELFF. CDR3 nucleotides: TGTGCCATCAGCCCTGACAGTAACACCGGGGAGCTGTTTTTT.

This clonotype was counted at least ten times. The CDR3 nucleotides read TGCGCCAGCAGCCCCGGGACAGGCCTTATGCATGAGCAGTTCTTC. Encoded protein: CASSPGTGLMHEQFF. The V gene is TRBV5-1, the J gene TRBJ2-1; 8 bases are a match to TRBD1. Germline-derived CDR1 and CDR2 are SGHRS and YFSETQ. This CDR3 spans 15 amino acids. The ends lost 4 bases at V and 8 bases at J; junction bases unmatched: 11. The full variable domain, with the rest looked up from reference TRBV5-1 and TRBJ2-1, is KAGVTQTPRYLIKTRGQQVTLSCSPISGHRSVSWYQQTPGQGLQFLFEYFSETQRNKGNFPGRFSGRQFSNSRSEMNVSTLELGDSALYLCASSPGTGLMHEQFFGPGTRLTVL.

This chain joins TRBV18 and TRBJ1-5; weak D call: TRBD1 (6 bases). The CDR3 totals 14 residues. Between the trimmed V and J ends, which lost 2 bases and 7 bases, there was a span of 12 bases. The germline CDR1 and CDR2 sequences are KGHSH and LQKENI. CDR3 DNA: TGTGCCAGCTCACCAGGGGGCCGAGGCCAGCCCCAGCATTTT. Its translation: CASSPGGRGQPQHF.

This clonotype was seen a single time. The rearrangement uses TRBV19 and TRBJ1-5, with 7 bases that match TRBD1. Trimming cost V 3 bases and J 0 bases; bases outside gene matches: 11. There are 18 residues in the CDR3. Germline V gene sequence: CDR1 LNHDA, CDR2 SQIVND (reference sequence). For the CDR3, the DNA is TGTGCCAGTAGTATGACAGGACAGGATCGTATTAGCAATCAGCCCCAGCATTTT. Its protein product is CASSMTGQDRISNQPQHF.

Details on this clonotype: Given a much more abundant clone one base away, this may be a read error. The chain couples TRBV20-1 to TRBJ2-5; 13 bases match TRBD2. Germline V gene sequence: CDR1 DFQATT, CDR2 SNEGSKA (reference sequence). The CDR3 contains 16 residues. In DNA form, the CDR3 reads TGCAGTGCTCCCATTACTAGCGGGGGGGTACAAGGGACCCAGTACTTC. It codes for CSAPITSGGVQGTQYF.